Sequencing of this T cell receptor beta chain was carried out in a study of blood T cell repertoires in COVID-19. This CDR3 spans 19 amino acids. CDR1 LGHDT and CDR2 YNNKEL come from the germline V gene (reference sequence). V trimming: 3 bases; J trimming: 1 base; junction bases outside the gene matches: 16. Data came from immunoSEQ multiplex PCR; TCRdb stores just in-frame clones and leaves some out. This table has around 260,000 clones, 80% to 90% appearing once. The sequence derives from a woman aged 70 to 79 with COVID-19, enrolled during active disease. Sequenced: peripheral blood. The chain employs TRBV3-1 (or the pseudogene TRBV3-2) and TRBJ2-3; TRBD2 matches 7 bases. The CDR3 here is CASSQALGGRRGGTDTQYF. The CDR3 DNA reads as TGTGCCAGCAGCCAGGCACTGGGCGGGAGACGGGGCGGCACAGATACGCAGTATTTT.